This entry lists 8 T cell receptor beta chains sequenced from one sample in a study of T cells in Graves' hyperthyroidism and ophthalmopathy (dated by TCRdb to between 2017 and 2020). The library was generated by multiplex PCR. The listed sequencing device is Illumina HiSeq 2000. The TCR beta CDR3 regions were amplified from the RNA transcripts. The TCR CDR3 was subjected to a first round of RT-PCR using the HTBI primer set and the Qiagen OneStep RT-PCR kit. TCRdb itself trimmed the public reads at Q25 with fastp, ran MiXCR and retained productive beta chains. Under each unique CDR3 protein, matching rows form one entry showing the most common genes and DNA. This sample holds some 600,000 distinct CDR3 sequences; approximately 13% were observed only once. Roughly 6.2% of the sample lies in the top ten. What was sequenced was blood. All receptors come from a woman under 40 with Graves' hyperthyroidism that later progressed to Graves' ophthalmopathy.

This clonotype has a handful of counts. CDR3 region: CASSQVGGQAGNQPQHF. DNA of the CDR3: TGTGCCAGCAGCCAAGTTGGGGGTCAGGCCGGCAATCAGCCCCAGCATTTT. The chain is built from TRBV3-1 and TRBJ1-5; tentative D call: TRBD1 (5 bases). Germline CDR1 LGHDT, CDR2 YNNKEL (reference sequence). The CDR3 is 17 residues long. Deletions cut 1 base from V and 2 bases from J, with 15 bases between.

This clonotype was seen many times. The rearrangement links TRBV18 to TRBJ2-6; perhaps D is TRBD1 or TRBD2 (7 bases each). V was pared by 3 bases and J by 0 bases, with 21 bases between. CDR1 and CDR2 (germline): KGHSH, LQKENI. The CDR3 is made up of 20 amino acids. The CDR3 is CASSPRVGGTASSGANVLTF. CDR3 coding DNA: TGTGCCAGCTCACCCCGAGTCGGGGGGACAGCAAGCTCTGGGGCCAACGTCCTGACTTTC. Full variable domain (rest looked up from reference TRBV18 and TRBJ2-6): NAGVMQNPRHLVRRRGQEARLRCSPMKGHSHVYWYRQLPEEGLKFMVYLQKENIIDESGMPKERFSAEFPKEGPSILRIQQVVRGDSAAYFCASSPRVGGTASSGANVLTFGAGSRLTVL.

This clonotype was counted a few times. V gene TRBV6-5 combines with J gene TRBJ1-5; D not resolved. The V end was cut by 0 bases, the J end by 1 base, with 10 bases between. From germline, CDR1 is MNHEY and CDR2 SVGAGI. The CDR3 covers 16 residues. CDR3 in DNA: TGTGCCAGCAGTTACTCGCCTTCAGAGAGCAATCAGCCCCAGCATTTT. Protein product: CASSYSPSESNQPQHF.

The chain has TRBV7-9 and TRBJ2-4; D is possibly TRBD1 or TRBD2 (5 bases each). Trimming left V 6 bases short and J 14 bases short, with 23 bases between. This CDR3 is built from 14 residues. Germline V gives CDR1 SEHNR, CDR2 FQNEAQ (reference sequence). This CDR3 reads CASSSPGRTEKEYF. In nucleotides, the CDR3 is TGTGCCAGCAGTTCACCGGGACGGACGGAAAAAGAGTACTTC.

This clonotype appeared a few times. The chain employs TRBV7-9 and TRBJ1-1; D is ambiguous. Trimming removed 4 bases at V and 4 bases at J, with 13 bases between. In germline, CDR1 is SEHNR, CDR2 FQNEAQ (reference sequence). The CDR3 runs 14 residues. CDR3 DNA sequence: TGTGCCAGCAGCTCATCAGGAGGGATCACTGAAGCTTTCTTT. It codes for CASSSSGGITEAFF.

This clonotype was counted once. The chain uses TRBV7-9 and TRBJ1-1, with D possibly being TRBD1 (6 bases). The ends were cut back, 1 base at V and 1 base at J, with 10 bases in the middle. From germline, CDR1 is SEHNR and CDR2 FQNEAQ (reference sequence). The CDR3 totals 15 residues. CDR3 sequence (DNA): TGTGCCAGCAGCTTAGTACGAGGGGGGAACACTGAAGCTTTCTTT. Translating it yields CASSLVRGGNTEAFF.

This clonotype came up many times. The chain employs TRBV28 and TRBJ2-5; D is possibly TRBD2 (8 bases). The ends were cut back, 5 bases at V and 5 bases at J, with 18 bases in the middle. Germline V gene lookup returns CDR1 MDHEN and CDR2 SYDVKM. This CDR3 is 15 amino acids long. The CDR3 sequence: CASSQGTAGAETQYF. The CDR3 nucleotides read TGTGCCAGCAGTCAAGGGACAGCGGGAGCGGAGACCCAGTACTTC. Variable domain in full (rest from reference TRBV28 and TRBJ2-5): DVKVTQSSRYLVKRTGEKVFLECVQDMDHENMFWYRQDPGLGLRLIYFSYDVKMKEKGDIPEGYSVSREKKERFSLILESASTNQTSMYLCASSQGTAGAETQYFGPGTRLLVL.

Ten or more counts support this clonotype. The chain carries TRBV27 and TRBJ1-2; 7 bases match TRBD1. The CDR3 has 14 residues. Germline V gene data show CDR1 as MNHEY and CDR2 as SMNVEV (reference sequence). Trimming removed 11 bases from V and 2 bases from J; junction bases left unmatched: 11. This CDR3 reads CASSPWDSNYGYTF. The CDR3 coding sequence is TGTGCCTCCTCCCCTTGGGACAGCAACTATGGCTACACCTTC.